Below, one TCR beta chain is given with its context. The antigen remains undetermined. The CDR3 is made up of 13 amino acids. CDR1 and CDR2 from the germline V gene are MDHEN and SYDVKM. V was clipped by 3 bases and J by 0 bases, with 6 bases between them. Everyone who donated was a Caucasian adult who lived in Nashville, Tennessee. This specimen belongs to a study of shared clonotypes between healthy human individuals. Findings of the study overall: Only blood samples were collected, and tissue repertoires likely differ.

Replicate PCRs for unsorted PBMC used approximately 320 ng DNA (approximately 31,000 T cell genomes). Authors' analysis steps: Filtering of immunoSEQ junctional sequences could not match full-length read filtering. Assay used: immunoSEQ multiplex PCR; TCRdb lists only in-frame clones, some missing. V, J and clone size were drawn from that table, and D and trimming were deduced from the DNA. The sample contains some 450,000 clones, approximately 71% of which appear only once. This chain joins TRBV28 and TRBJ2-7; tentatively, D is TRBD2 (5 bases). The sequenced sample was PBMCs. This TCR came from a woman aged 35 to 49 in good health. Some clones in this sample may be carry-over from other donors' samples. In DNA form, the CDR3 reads TGTGCCAGCAGTTTCGGACTCTCCTACGAGCAGTACTTC. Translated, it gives CASSFGLSYEQYF.